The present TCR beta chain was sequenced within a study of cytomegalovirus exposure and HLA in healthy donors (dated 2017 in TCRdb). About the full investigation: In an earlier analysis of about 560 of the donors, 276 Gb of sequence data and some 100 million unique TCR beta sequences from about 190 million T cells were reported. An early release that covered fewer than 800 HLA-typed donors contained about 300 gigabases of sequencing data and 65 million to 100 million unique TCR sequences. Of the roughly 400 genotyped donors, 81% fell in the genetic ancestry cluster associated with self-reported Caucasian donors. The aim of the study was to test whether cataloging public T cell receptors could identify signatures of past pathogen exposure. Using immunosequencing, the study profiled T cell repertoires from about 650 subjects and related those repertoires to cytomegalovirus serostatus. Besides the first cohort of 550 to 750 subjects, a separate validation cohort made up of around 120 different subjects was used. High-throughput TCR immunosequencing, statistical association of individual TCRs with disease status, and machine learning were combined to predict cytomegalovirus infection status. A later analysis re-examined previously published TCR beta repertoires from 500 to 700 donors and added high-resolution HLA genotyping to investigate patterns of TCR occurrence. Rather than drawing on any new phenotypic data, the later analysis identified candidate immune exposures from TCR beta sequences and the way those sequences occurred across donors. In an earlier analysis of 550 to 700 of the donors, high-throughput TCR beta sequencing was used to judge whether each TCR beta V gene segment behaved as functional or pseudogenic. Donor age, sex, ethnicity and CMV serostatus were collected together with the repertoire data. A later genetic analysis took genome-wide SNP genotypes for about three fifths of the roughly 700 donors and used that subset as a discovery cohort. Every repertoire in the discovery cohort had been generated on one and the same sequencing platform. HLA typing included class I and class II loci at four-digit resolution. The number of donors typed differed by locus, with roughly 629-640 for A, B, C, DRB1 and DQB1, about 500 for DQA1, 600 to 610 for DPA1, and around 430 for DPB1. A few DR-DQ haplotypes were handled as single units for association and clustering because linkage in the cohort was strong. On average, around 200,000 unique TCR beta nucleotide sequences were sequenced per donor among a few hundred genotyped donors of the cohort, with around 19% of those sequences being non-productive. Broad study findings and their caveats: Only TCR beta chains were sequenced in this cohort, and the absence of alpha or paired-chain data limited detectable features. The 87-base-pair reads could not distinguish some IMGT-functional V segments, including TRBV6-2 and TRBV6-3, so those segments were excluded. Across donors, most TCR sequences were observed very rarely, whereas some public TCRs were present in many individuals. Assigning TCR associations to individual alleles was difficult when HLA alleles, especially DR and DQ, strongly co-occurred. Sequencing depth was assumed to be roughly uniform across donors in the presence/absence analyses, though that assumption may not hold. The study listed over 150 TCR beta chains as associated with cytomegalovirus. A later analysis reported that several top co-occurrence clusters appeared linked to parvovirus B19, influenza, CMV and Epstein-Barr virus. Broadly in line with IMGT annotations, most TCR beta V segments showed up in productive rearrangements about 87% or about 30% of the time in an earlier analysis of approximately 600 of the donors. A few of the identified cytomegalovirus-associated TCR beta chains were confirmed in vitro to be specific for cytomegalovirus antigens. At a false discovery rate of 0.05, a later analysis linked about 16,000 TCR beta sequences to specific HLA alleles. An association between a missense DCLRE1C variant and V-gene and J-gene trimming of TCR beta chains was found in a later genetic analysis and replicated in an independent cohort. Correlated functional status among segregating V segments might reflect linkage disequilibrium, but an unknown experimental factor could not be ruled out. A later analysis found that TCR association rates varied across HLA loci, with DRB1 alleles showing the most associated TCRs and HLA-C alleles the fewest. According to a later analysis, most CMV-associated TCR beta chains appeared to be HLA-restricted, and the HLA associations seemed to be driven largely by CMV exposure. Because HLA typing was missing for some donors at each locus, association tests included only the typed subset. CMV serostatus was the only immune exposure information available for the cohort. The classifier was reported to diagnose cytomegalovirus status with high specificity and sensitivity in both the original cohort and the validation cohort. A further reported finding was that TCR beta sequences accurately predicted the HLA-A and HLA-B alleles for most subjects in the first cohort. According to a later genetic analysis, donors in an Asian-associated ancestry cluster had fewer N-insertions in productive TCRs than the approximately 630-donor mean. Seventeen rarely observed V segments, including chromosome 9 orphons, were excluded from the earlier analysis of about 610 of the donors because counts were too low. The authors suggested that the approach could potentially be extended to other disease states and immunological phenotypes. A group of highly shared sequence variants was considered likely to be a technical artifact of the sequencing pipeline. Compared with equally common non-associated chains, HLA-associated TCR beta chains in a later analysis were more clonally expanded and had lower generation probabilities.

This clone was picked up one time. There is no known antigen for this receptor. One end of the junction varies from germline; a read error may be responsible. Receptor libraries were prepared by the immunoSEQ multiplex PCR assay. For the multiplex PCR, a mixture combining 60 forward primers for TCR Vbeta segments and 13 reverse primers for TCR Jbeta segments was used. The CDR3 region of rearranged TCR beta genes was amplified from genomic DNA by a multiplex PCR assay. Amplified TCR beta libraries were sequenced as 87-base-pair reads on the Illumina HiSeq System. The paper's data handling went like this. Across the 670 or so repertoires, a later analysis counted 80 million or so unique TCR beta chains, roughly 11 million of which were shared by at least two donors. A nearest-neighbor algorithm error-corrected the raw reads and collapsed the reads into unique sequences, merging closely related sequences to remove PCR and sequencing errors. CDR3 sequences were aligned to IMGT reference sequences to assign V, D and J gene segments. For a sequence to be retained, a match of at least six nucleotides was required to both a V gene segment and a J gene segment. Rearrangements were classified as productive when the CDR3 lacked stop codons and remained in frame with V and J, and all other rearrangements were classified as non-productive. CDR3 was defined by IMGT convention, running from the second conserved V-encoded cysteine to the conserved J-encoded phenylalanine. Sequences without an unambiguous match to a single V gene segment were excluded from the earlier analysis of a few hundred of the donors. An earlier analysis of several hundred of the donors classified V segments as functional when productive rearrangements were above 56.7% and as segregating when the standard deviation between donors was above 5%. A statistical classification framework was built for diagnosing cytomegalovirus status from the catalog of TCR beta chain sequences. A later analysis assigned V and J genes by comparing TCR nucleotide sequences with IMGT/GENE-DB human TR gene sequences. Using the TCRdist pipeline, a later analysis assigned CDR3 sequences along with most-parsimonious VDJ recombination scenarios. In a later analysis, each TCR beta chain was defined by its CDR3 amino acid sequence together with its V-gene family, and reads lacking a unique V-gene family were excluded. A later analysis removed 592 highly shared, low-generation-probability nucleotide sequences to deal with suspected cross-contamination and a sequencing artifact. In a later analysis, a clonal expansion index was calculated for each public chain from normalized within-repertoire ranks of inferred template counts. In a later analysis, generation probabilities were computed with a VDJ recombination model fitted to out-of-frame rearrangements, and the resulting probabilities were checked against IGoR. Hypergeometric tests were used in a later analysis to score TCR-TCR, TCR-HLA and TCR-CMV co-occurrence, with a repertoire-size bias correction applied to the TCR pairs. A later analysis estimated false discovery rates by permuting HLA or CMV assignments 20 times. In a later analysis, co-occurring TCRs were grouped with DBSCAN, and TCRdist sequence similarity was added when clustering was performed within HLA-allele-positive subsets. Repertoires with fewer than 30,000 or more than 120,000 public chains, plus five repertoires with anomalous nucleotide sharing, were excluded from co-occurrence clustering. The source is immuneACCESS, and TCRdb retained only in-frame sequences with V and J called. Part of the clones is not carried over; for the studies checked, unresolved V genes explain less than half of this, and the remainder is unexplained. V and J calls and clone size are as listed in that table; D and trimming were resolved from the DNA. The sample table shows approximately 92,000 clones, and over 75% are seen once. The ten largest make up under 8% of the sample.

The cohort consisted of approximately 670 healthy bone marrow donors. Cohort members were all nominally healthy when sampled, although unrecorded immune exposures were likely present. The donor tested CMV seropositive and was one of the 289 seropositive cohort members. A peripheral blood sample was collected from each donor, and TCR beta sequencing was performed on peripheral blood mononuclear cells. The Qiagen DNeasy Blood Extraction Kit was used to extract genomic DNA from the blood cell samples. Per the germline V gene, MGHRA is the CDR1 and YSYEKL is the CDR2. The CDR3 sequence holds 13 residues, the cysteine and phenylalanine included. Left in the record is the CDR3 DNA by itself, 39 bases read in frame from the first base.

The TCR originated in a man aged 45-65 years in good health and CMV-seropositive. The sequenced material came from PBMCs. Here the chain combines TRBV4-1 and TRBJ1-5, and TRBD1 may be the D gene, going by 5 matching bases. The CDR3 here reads CASSPDSNQPQNF. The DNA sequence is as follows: TGCGCCAGCAGCCCTGACAGTAATCAGCCCCAGAATTTT.